Reported below is one TCR beta chain. Its antigen is not known. This record belongs to a study of cytomegalovirus exposure and HLA in healthy donors. Broader study findings: The number of N-insertions in an Asian-associated ancestry cluster was reportedly below the 666-donor mean in a later analysis. In an earlier analysis, about 87% or about 30%: the productive usage of most TCR beta V segments. With later analysis, a missense DCLRE1C variant became linked to TCR beta V- and J-gene trimming. Reports indicate that TCR beta sequences accurately predicted the HLA-A and HLA-B alleles of most subjects.

PCR involved 60 Vbeta and 13 Jbeta primers. Libraries were prepared by immunoSEQ multiplex PCR; TCRdb keeps only in-frame clonotypes and omits some of them. This sample has roughly 120,000 clones, with around 80% found just once. Trimming removed 7 bases from V and 1 base from J; junction bases left unmatched: 3. This CDR3 comprises 13 residues. Looked up from germline, CDR1 is SNHLY and CDR2 is FYNNEI. The clonotype was recovered from a woman under 30 in good health and CMV-seropositive. The chain is built from TRBV2 and TRBJ1-1; 7 bases align to TRBD1. The sequenced material came from PBMCs. The CDR3 is CASNRDRNTEAFF. CDR3 DNA sequence: TGTGCCAGCAATAGGGACAGGAACACTGAAGCTTTCTTT.